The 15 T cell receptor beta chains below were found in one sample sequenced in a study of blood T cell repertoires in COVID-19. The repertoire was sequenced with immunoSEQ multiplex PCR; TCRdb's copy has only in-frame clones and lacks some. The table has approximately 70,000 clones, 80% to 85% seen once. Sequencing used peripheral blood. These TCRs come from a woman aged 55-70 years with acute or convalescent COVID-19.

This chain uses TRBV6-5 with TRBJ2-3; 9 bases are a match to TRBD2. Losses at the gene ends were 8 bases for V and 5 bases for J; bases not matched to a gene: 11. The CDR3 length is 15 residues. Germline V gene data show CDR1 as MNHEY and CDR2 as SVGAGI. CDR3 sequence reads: CASQAGGPIGDTQYF. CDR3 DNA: TGTGCCAGCCAGGCGGGGGGGCCAATAGGAGATACGCAGTATTTT.

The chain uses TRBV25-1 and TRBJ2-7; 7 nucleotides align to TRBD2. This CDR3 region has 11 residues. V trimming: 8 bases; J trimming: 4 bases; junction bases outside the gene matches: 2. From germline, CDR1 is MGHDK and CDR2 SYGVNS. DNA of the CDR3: TGTGCCAGCGGGGAGGGTTACGAGCAGTACTTC. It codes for CASGEGYEQYF.

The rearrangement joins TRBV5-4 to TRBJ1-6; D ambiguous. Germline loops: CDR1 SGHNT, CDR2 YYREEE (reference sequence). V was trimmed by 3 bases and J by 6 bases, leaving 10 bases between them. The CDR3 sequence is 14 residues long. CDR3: CASSSGGSNSPLHF. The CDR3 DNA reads TGTGCCAGCAGCTCGGGAGGTTCTAATTCACCCCTCCACTTT.

The CDR3 coding sequence is TGTGCCAGCAGTCCCCTCGGGACTAAAGACAATGAGCAGTTCTTC. It encodes CASSPLGTKDNEQFF. The chain joins TRBV27 to TRBJ2-1, with 7 bases matching TRBD2. The CDR3 has 15 amino acids. CDR1 is MNHEY and CDR2 is SMNVEV in the germline V gene (reference sequence). J was trimmed by 5 bases and V by 5 bases; bases with no gene match: 9.

The CDR3 spells CASSVGGNYEQYF. Written as DNA, the CDR3 is TGTGCCAGCAGCGTAGGAGGGAACTACGAGCAGTACTTC. The J gene is TRBJ2-7, the V gene TRBV9; TRBD2 might be the D (5 bases). Trimming removed 0 bases from V and 3 bases from J, with 7 bases in between. The CDR3 has 13 residues. Per germline, CDR1 SGDLS and CDR2 YYNGEE.

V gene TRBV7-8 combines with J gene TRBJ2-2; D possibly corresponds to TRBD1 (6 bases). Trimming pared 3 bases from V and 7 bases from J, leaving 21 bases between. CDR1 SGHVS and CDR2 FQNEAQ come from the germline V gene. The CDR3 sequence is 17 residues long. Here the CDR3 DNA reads TGTGCCAGCAGCTTTTACAGGGTCCCGGGAATTGACGGGGAGCTGTTTTTT. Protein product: CASSFYRVPGIDGELFF.

The CDR3 DNA follows: TGCGCCAGCAGCTTGGCGGCAGGGAATGGCTACACCTTC. This codes for CASSLAAGNGYTF. This chain joins TRBV5-1 and TRBJ1-2, with TRBD1 as a possible D gene (5 bases). Germline V lookup: CDR1 SGHRS, CDR2 YFSETQ. Trimming stripped 0 bases from V and 6 bases from J, with 9 bases between. The CDR3 is 13 amino acids.

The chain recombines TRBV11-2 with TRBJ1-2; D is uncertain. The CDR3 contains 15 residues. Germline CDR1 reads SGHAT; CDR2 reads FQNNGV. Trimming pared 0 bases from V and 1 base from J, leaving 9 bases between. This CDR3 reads CASSLDTRGNYGYTF. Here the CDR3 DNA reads TGTGCCAGCAGCTTAGATACGCGGGGTAACTATGGCTACACCTTC.

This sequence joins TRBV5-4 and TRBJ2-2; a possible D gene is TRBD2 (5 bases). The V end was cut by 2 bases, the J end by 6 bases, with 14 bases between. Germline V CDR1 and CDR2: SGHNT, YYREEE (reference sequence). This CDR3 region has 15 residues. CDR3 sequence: CASSFGLARAGELFF. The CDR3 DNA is TGTGCCAGCAGCTTTGGCCTAGCTCGAGCCGGGGAGCTGTTTTTT.

CDR3 in DNA: TGTGCCAGCAGCCTCGTTCGTGGCTACACCTTC. Amino acids: CASSLVRGYTF. V and J are TRBV7-2 and TRBJ1-2; D remains unclear. The CDR3 is 11 amino acids. With 5 bases removed from V and 7 bases from J, the gap between germline ends came to 8 bases. Per germline, CDR1 SGHTA and CDR2 FQGNSA.

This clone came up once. The CDR3 loop reads CASSLSSGDSREQFF. The CDR3 region has the DNA TGTGCCAGCAGCTTATCTAGCGGGGACTCTCGAGAGCAGTTCTTC. The chain employs TRBV7-6 and TRBJ2-1, with 9 nucleotides matching TRBD2. CDR1 is SGHVS, CDR2 FNYEAQ, per germline. The CDR3 length is 15 residues. After removal of 2 bases from V and 10 bases from J, the junction contained 9 bases not matched to a gene.

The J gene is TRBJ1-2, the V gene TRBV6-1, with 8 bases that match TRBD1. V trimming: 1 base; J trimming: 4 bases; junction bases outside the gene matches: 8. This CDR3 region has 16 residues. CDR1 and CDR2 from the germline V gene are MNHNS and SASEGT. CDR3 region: CASSEGLDRATYGYTF. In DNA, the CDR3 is TGTGCCAGCAGTGAAGGATTGGACAGGGCAACCTATGGCTACACCTTC.

The CDR3 loop is CASSSGLAGGGYNEQFF. For the CDR3, the DNA is TGTGCCAGTAGTAGCGGACTAGCGGGGGGGGGTTACAATGAGCAGTTCTTC. This chain uses TRBV19 with TRBJ2-1, with TRBD2 matching over 15 bases. The trim removed 4 bases at V and 4 bases at J, leaving 5 bases unmatched. Looked up from germline, CDR1 is LNHDA and CDR2 is SQIVND (reference sequence). The CDR3 has 17 amino acids.

The CDR3 region has the DNA TGTGCCAGCAGTTCCCGGGGGGGTGCGGGTGGCTACACCTTC. Protein product: CASSSRGGAGGYTF. The chain combines TRBV5-4 with TRBJ1-2; D is perhaps TRBD1 (5 bases). The germline V gene encodes CDR1 SGHNT and CDR2 YYREEE (reference sequence). The V and J ends lost 5 bases and 7 bases respectively, with 18 bases between them. The CDR3 has 14 residues.

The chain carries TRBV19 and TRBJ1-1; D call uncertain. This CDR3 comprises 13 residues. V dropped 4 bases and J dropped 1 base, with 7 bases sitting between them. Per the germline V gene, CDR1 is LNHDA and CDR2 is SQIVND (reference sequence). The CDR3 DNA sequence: TGTGCCAGTAGTACCACATGGAACACTGAAGCTTTCTTT. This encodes CASSTTWNTEAFF.